Shown below are 4 T cell receptor beta chains from a single sample sequenced in a study of T cells in Graves' hyperthyroidism and ophthalmopathy (dated by TCRdb to between 2019 and 2020). Libraries were made using multiplex PCR. TCRdb records Illumina HiSeq 2000 as the sequencer. TCR beta CDR3 regions were amplified from RNA transcripts. A first-round RT-PCR of the TCR CDR3 used the HTBI primer set with the Qiagen OneStep RT-PCR kit. TCRdb reanalyzed the raw reads on its own, using fastp at Q25 for trimming and MiXCR for clone calling, and kept in-frame beta chains. Entries that share a CDR3 protein sequence are merged under the most common genes and DNA. The sample table holds hundreds of thousands of distinct CDR3 sequences, of which under 25% were seen once. The top ten constitute about 49% of the sample. The sequenced sample was blood. These TCRs come from an older woman with Graves' ophthalmopathy.

In its sample, this clonotype was seen a few times. The chain uses TRBV11-2 and TRBJ2-3, with a tentative D call TRBD2 (6 bases). The CDR3 is made up of 15 amino acids. Trimming left V 3 bases short and J 2 bases short, with 12 bases between. Germline V lookup: CDR1 SGHAT, CDR2 FQNNGV. CDR3 sequence (DNA): TGTGCCAGCAGCTTCCGCGGGGATTCCACAGATACGCAGTATTTT. It encodes CASSFRGDSTDTQYF.

The CDR3 here is CSARESGRLNTEAFF. The CDR3 region has the DNA TGCAGTGCTAGGGAATCGGGACGCCTGAACACTGAAGCTTTCTTT. V and J are TRBV20-1 and TRBJ1-1; a weak D match, TRBD1 (5 bases). There are 15 residues in the CDR3. V lost 3 bases and J 0 bases, leaving 14 bases between the germline ends. CDR1 is DFQATT and CDR2 is SNEGSKA in the germline V gene (reference sequence).

The chain links TRBV12-5 to TRBJ1-2; D not resolved. The CDR3 extends over 12 amino acids. In germline, CDR1 is LGHNT, CDR2 FRNRAP. V was cut by 5 bases and J by 8 bases, with 12 bases left in between. The CDR3 nucleotides read TGTGCTAGTGGTCTTCGGCAGACAGGCTACACCTTC. The encoded protein is CASGLRQTGYTF.

The rearrangement links TRBV7-9 to TRBJ1-3; maybe TRBD1 (5 bases). In germline, CDR1 is SEHNR, CDR2 FQNEAQ (reference sequence). Trimming took 5 bases from V and 6 from J, leaving 17 bases between them. The CDR3 is made up of 15 amino acids. The CDR3 DNA follows: TGTGCCAGCAGCCTAGGAGCGGGGGGTGAAAACACCATATATTTT. Residues: CASSLGAGGENTIYF.